This is a list of T cell receptor beta chains from one sample in a study of blood T cell repertoires in COVID-19. TCRdb keeps only in-frame clones here, not all; method: immunoSEQ multiplex PCR. The sample has roughly 260,000 clones; roughly 85% are singletons. The sample consisted of peripheral blood. The source of these receptors is a woman in her late teens or twenties with acute or convalescent COVID-19. Each CDR3 is given with its conserved first and last residue. Fields, in order: D gene, V gene, clone size, J gene, CDR3 protein, CDR3 DNA. D genes are given only for firm matches. Some rows mark clone size as missing; the rest say once, few, many or name a class of expanded clone.

>-|TRBV6-1|-|TRBJ2-2
CASSEVVRLAGELFF
TGTGCCAGCAGTGAAGTGGTTCGACTAGCCGGGGAGCTGTTTTTT
>-|TRBV7-9|-|TRBJ1-3
CASSTHGSSGNTIYF
TGTGCCAGCAGCACCCACGGTAGCTCTGGAAACACCATATATTTT
>TRBD1|TRBV6-6|-|TRBJ1-1
CASSRGTGLMNTEAFF
TGTGCCAGCAGTCGAGGGACAGGGCTCATGAACACTGAAGCTTTCTTT
>-|TRBV3-1/TRBV3-2|-|TRBJ1-6
CASSQEGSSYNSPLHF
TGTGCCAGCAGCCAAGAGGGCAGCTCCTATAATTCACCCCTCCACTTT
>TRBD1|TRBV29-1|-|TRBJ1-2
CSALGQGARGYTF
TGCAGCGCCTTGGGACAGGGGGCGCGTGGCTACACCTTC
>TRBD1|TRBV12-5|-|TRBJ2-7
CASGLPDRARSYEQYF
TGTGCTAGTGGTTTGCCGGACAGGGCGCGCTCCTACGAGCAGTACTTC
>TRBD2|TRBV4-3|few|TRBJ2-7
CASSQATGLPYEQYF
TGCGCCAGCAGCCAAGCCACGGGACTACCGTACGAGCAGTACTTC
>TRBD1|TRBV7-6|-|TRBJ2-7
CASSLAYRGAYEQYF
TGTGCCAGCAGCTTAGCCTACAGGGGGGCCTACGAGCAGTACTTC
>TRBD1|TRBV24-1|-|TRBJ1-1
CATSDFQPKHRGRDTEAFF
TGTGCCACCAGTGATTTTCAGCCGAAACACAGGGGGCGCGACACTGAAGCTTTCTTT
>-|TRBV3-1/TRBV3-2|-|TRBJ2-7
CASSPPENYEQYF
TGTGCCAGCAGCCCGCCCGAGAACTACGAGCAGTACTTC
>-|TRBV6-5|-|TRBJ2-2
CASSYRGTVGGELFF
TGTGCCAGCAGTTACCGCGGGACAGTAGGCGGGGAGCTGTTTTTT
>TRBD1|TRBV18|-|TRBJ2-2
CASSPLGTDNTGELFF
TGTGCCAGCTCACCACTAGGGACAGACAACACCGGGGAGCTGTTTTTT
>-|TRBV20-1|-|TRBJ2-1
CSASDTYNEQFF
TGCAGTGCTAGTGACACTTACAATGAGCAGTTCTTC
>-|TRBV5-4|once|TRBJ1-6
CASSLDEGSYNSPLHF
TGTGCCAGCAGCTTGGACGAGGGCTCCTATAATTCACCCCTCCACTTT
>TRBD2|TRBV10-3|-|TRBJ2-1
CAISETGGDSNNEQFF
TGTGCCATCAGTGAGACGGGGGGGGATAGCAACAATGAGCAGTTCTTC
>-|TRBV27|-|TRBJ2-1
CASSVASTGNNEQFF
TGTGCCAGCAGTGTAGCGAGCACTGGGAACAATGAGCAGTTCTTC
>-|TRBV5-4|-|TRBJ2-3
CASSFQRWRKPSTDTQYF
TGTGCCAGCAGCTTCCAGCGGTGGCGGAAGCCTAGCACAGATACGCAGTATTTT
>-|TRBV4-3|-|TRBJ1-2
CASSQSTEWNYGYTF
TGCGCCAGCAGCCAGAGCACAGAGTGGAACTATGGCTACACCTTC
>TRBD1|TRBV9|-|TRBJ1-2
CASSGNRGGYTF
TGTGCCAGCAGCGGTAACAGGGGGGGCTACACCTTC
>-|TRBV7-8|-|TRBJ2-7
CASSPPGDEQYF
TGTGCCAGCAGCCCGCCCGGGGACGAGCAGTACTTC
>TRBD1|TRBV6-2/TRBV6-3|-|TRBJ2-6
CASSALDRGRSGANVLTF
TGTGCCAGCAGTGCCCTGGACAGGGGCCGCTCTGGGGCCAACGTCCTGACTTTC
>-|TRBV18|-|TRBJ1-1
CASSPMEALNTEAFF
TGTGCCAGCTCACCAATGGAGGCTTTGAACACTGAAGCTTTCTTT
>-|TRBV5-6|few|TRBJ1-2
CASSLVLLSNYGYTF
TGTGCCAGCAGCTTGGTCCTCCTCTCTAACTATGGCTACACCTTC
>TRBD1|TRBV12-5|-|TRBJ2-1
CASGQPDRVSNEQFF
TGTGCTAGTGGTCAACCAGACAGGGTTAGCAATGAGCAGTTCTTC
>TRBD1|TRBV29-1|-|TRBJ1-2
CSVEVGTGGFDYGYTF
TGCAGCGTTGAAGTTGGGACAGGGGGCTTCGACTATGGCTACACCTTC
>-|TRBV10-3|-|TRBJ2-1
CAISESIGRRFGEQFF
TGTGCCATCAGTGAGTCGATTGGCCGCAGGTTCGGTGAGCAGTTCTTC
>TRBD1|TRBV5-1|-|TRBJ1-6
CASSEGQVTSPLHF
TGCGCCAGCAGCGAGGGACAGGTAACTTCACCCCTCCACTTT
>TRBD2|TRBV5-4|-|TRBJ2-1
CASSLRLAGYDEQFF
TGTGCCAGCAGCTTACGGCTAGCGGGGTACGATGAGCAGTTCTTC
>TRBD2|TRBV10-3|-|TRBJ2-3
CAITTTSGADTQYF
TGTGCCATCACTACGACTAGCGGGGCAGATACGCAGTATTTT
>-|TRBV3-1/TRBV3-2|once|TRBJ1-1
CASSRVSGGYTEAFF
TGTGCCAGCAGCCGGGTATCGGGGGGGTACACTGAAGCTTTCTTT
>TRBD2|TRBV4-3|-|TRBJ2-2
CASSHVRGLETGELFF
TGCGCCAGCAGCCACGTCAGGGGACTAGAGACCGGGGAGCTGTTTTTT
>-|TRBV5-5|-|TRBJ1-1
CASSPDIMNTEAFF
TGTGCCAGCAGCCCCGACATAATGAACACTGAAGCTTTCTTT
>TRBD1|TRBV2|once|TRBJ1-1
CASPPTGKATEAFF
TGTGCCAGCCCTCCGACAGGGAAGGCCACTGAAGCTTTCTTT
>TRBD1|TRBV7-3|-|TRBJ2-3
CASSPTGVADTQYF
TGTGCCAGCAGCCCTACAGGGGTCGCGGATACGCAGTATTTT
>-|TRBV19|-|TRBJ1-2
CASSLGYGYTF
TGTGCCAGTAGTCTCGGCTATGGCTACACCTTC
>TRBD2|TRBV29-1|-|TRBJ2-3
CSVDGLAADTQYF
TGCAGCGTTGACGGACTAGCCGCAGATACGCAGTATTTT
>-|TRBV5-6|few|TRBJ1-1
CASSLAQVRNTEAFF
TGTGCCAGCAGCTTAGCACAGGTCAGAAACACTGAAGCTTTCTTT
>TRBD1|TRBV27|few|TRBJ2-3
CASSFVAGGADTQYF
TGTGCCAGCAGTTTTGTGGCAGGGGGCGCAGATACGCAGTATTTT
>-|TRBV7-2|-|TRBJ2-7
CASSFLLLEQYF
TGTGCCAGCAGCTTTCTCTTACTCGAGCAGTACTTC
>-|TRBV3-1/TRBV3-2|-|TRBJ2-7
CRWEFPYEQYF
TGTAGGTGGGAGTTCCCCTACGAGCAGTACTTC
>-|TRBV11-2|-|TRBJ1-5
CASSLNLGAPQHF
TGTGCCAGCAGCTTAAATCTTGGGGCGCCCCAGCATTTT
>-|TRBV7-2|-|TRBJ1-1
CASSSGGNTEAFF
TGTGCCAGCAGCTCCGGTGGGAACACTGAAGCTTTCTTT
>-|TRBV4-3|-|TRBJ2-7
CASSPFDGGRHEQYF
TGCGCCAGCAGCCCCTTTGACGGGGGTCGTCACGAGCAGTACTTC
>-|TRBV15|once|TRBJ2-7
CATSRDGGISYEQYF
TGTGCCACCAGCAGAGATGGGGGGATCAGCTACGAGCAGTACTTC
>-|TRBV7-2|-|TRBJ1-1
CASSSWLRAGTEAFF
TGTGCCAGCAGCAGTTGGCTCCGGGCGGGCACTGAAGCTTTCTTT
>TRBD2|TRBV20-1|-|TRBJ2-5
CSASLLAGLYWETQYF
TGCAGTGCTAGTTTGTTAGCGGGACTGTATTGGGAGACCCAGTACTTC
>-|TRBV19|-|TRBJ1-3
CASTVSSGNTIYF
TGTGCCAGTACGGTGAGCTCTGGAAACACCATATATTTT
>-|TRBV3-1/TRBV3-2|-|TRBJ1-3
CASRQGFSGNTIYF
TGTGCCAGCAGACAGGGATTCTCTGGAAACACCATATATTTT
>-|TRBV19|few|TRBJ1-5
CASSQQGRAQPQHF
TGTGCCAGTAGTCAACAGGGACGGGCTCAGCCCCAGCATTTT